Listed below are T cell receptor beta chains from one sample, sequenced in a study of patients and donors after allogeneic stem cell transplantation. One entry per CDR3 protein results from TCRdb running MiXCR on the RT-PCR reads. The table has fewer than 180,000 distinct CDR3 sequences, approximately 37% seen once. Sequenced sample: blood, either unsorted or a sorted T cell fraction (not recorded which). The receptors were sampled from a human donor who was either an allogeneic HSCT recipient or a stem cell or donor lymphocyte infusion donor (not recorded which). It is not recorded whose cells these are; they may come from a transplant donor. The CDR3 runs from the conserved cysteine through the conserved F or W. The D gene is left open where the match is weak. Expanded clones are given a class, and other clones once, few, many or no size at all.

j_call d_call v_call clone_size cdr3_length cdr3_aa cdr3_nt
TRBJ2-3 . TRBV7-9 few 14 CASSLTTVTDTQYF TGTGCCAGCAGCTTGACGACGGTAACAGATACGCAGTATTTT
TRBJ1-6 . TRBV29-1 few 12 CSVGDAGSPLHF TGCAGCGTTGGGGACGCAGGTTCACCCCTCCACTTT
TRBJ2-3 . TRBV24-1 . 11 CATQGASTQYF TGTGCCACTCAAGGCGCAAGTACGCAGTATTTT
TRBJ1-1 . TRBV15 . 15 CATSRIFRTNTEAFF TGTGCCACCAGCAGAATTTTTAGGACCAACACTGAAGCTTTCTTT
TRBJ2-1 TRBD2 TRBV12-3/TRBV12-4 . 15 CASSWFLAGGNEQFF TGTGCCAGCAGTTGGTTCCTAGCGGGGGGGAATGAGCAGTTCTTC
TRBJ1-5 TRBD1 TRBV6-5 . 15 CASSSGTGPRQPQHF TGTGCCAGCAGCTCTGGGACAGGGCCTCGACAGCCCCAGCATTTT
TRBJ2-1 . TRBV27 few 11 CASRLFNEQFF TGTGCCAGCAGATTATTCAATGAGCAGTTCTTC
TRBJ2-7 . TRBV7-9 . 14 CASTPLGGYYEQYF TGTGCCAGCACCCCTCTAGGGGGTTACTACGAGCAGTACTTC
TRBJ1-1 . TRBV12-3/TRBV12-4 many 13 CASSFGQNTEAFF TGCGCCAGCAGCTTCGGACAGAACACTGAAGCTTTCTTT
TRBJ1-1 . TRBV6-2/TRBV6-3 . 13 CASREDRNTEAFF TGTGCCAGCAGGGAGGACAGGAACACTGAAGCTTTCTTT
TRBJ1-1 . TRBV25-1 once 15 CASSWGREDDTEAFF TGTGCCAGCAGTTGGGGGAGGGAGGATGACACTGAAGCTTTCTTT
TRBJ1-1 . TRBV11-2 . 18 CASSLAYPTRTVNTEAFF TGTGCCAGCAGCTTAGCTTACCCGACCCGGACAGTGAACACTGAAGCTTTCTTT
TRBJ2-1 . TRBV7-7 . 17 CASSLVGGMEPYNEQFF TGTGCTAGCAGCTTAGTGGGGGGAATGGAACCCTACAATGAGCAGTTCTTC
TRBJ1-4 TRBD1 TRBV4-3 . 17 CASSEGTGVATNEKLFF TGCGCCAGCAGCGAGGGGACAGGGGTCGCAACTAATGAAAAACTGTTTTTT
TRBJ1-5 . TRBV9 few 15 CASSRSWGSNQPQHF TGTGCCAGCAGCAGGTCGTGGGGTAGCAATCAGCCCCAGCATTTT
TRBJ1-2 . TRBV7-9 . 17 CASSLAPRVWANYGYTF TGTGCCAGCAGCTTGGCTCCCCGAGTCTGGGCTAACTATGGCTACACCTTC
TRBJ1-6 TRBD1 TRBV5-1 . 17 CASSLDLLTGYNSPLHF TGCGCCAGCAGCTTGGACCTCCTGACAGGGTATAATTCACCCCTCCACTTT
TRBJ1-1 TRBD1 TRBV6-2/TRBV6-3 few 14 CASIGRQGLTEAFF TGTGCCAGCATCGGCAGACAGGGACTCACTGAAGCTTTCTTT
TRBJ1-2 . TRBV7-8 . 14 CASSLWGTPYGYTF TGTGCCAGCAGCTTATGGGGGACACCCTATGGCTACACCTTC
TRBJ2-3 . TRBV7-2 . 12 CASSGLTDTQYF TGTGCCAGTAGTGGGCTCACAGATACGCAGTATTTT
TRBJ1-2 . TRBV28 few 15 CASSLGGGTGRGYTF TGTGCCAGCAGTTTAGGGGGTGGGACGGGGCGCGGCTACACCTTC
TRBJ2-5 . TRBV7-9 . 14 CASSLWPLQETQYF TGTGCCAGCAGCTTATGGCCGCTCCAAGAGACCCAGTACTTC
TRBJ1-2 . TRBV11-2 few 15 CASSLVSKPGDGYTF TGTGCCAGCAGCTTAGTATCCAAGCCGGGGGATGGCTACACCTTC
TRBJ1-5 . TRBV20-1 . 17 CSASSTKTPHSNQPQHF TGCAGTGCTAGTTCCACTAAAACACCTCATAGCAATCAGCCCCAGCATTTT
TRBJ1-2 . TRBV6-5 few 10 CAVGGNGYTF TGTGCCGTGGGGGGGAATGGCTACACCTTC
TRBJ1-6 . TRBV6-5 many 15 CASSYVFSYNSPLHF TGTGCCAGCAGTTATGTTTTCTCCTATAATTCACCCCTCCACTTT
TRBJ1-1 . TRBV5-1 . 13 CASSFLELTEAFF TGCGCCAGCAGCTTCCTGGAGTTGACTGAAGCTTTCTTT
TRBJ1-5 TRBD1 TRBV3-1 . 14 CASGGQGGNQPQHF TGTGCCAGTGGGGGACAGGGTGGGAATCAGCCCCAGCATTTT
TRBJ1-1 . TRBV7-6 . 14 CASSLGLRNTEAFF TGTGCCAGCAGCTTGGGGCTCCGGAACACTGAAGCTTTCTTT
TRBJ1-4 TRBD1 TRBV5-1 few 14 CASSVGTANEKLFF TGCGCCAGCAGCGTAGGGACAGCGAATGAAAAACTGTTTTTT
TRBJ1-3 . TRBV7-8 . 16 CASSLIQEYSGNTIYF TGTGCCAGCAGCTTAATACAGGAGTACTCTGGAAACACCATATATTTT
TRBJ1-6 TRBD1 TRBV9 few 15 CASSLGQENNSPLHF TGTGCCAGCAGCCTGGGACAGGAGAACAATTCACCCCTCCACTTT
TRBJ1-6 TRBD1 TRBV12-3/TRBV12-4 few 14 CASGDRAGGSPLHF TGTGCCAGCGGGGACAGGGCCGGGGGATCACCCCTCCACTTT
TRBJ2-1 . TRBV6-2/TRBV6-3 . 12 CASAQGLNEQFF TGTGCCAGCGCCCAGGGTCTCAATGAGCAGTTCTTC
TRBJ2-1 . TRBV5-1 . 17 CASSLVPTGSINNEQFF TGCGCCAGCAGCTTGGTCCCTACCGGGTCCATTAACAATGAGCAGTTCTTC
TRBJ2-1 TRBD1 TRBV6-6 few 15 CASSYGTGERNEQFF TGTGCCAGCAGTTACGGGACAGGGGAAAGGAATGAGCAGTTCTTC
TRBJ1-5 . TRBV6-6 . 13 CASTISPDQPQHF TGTGCCAGCACTATAAGCCCGGATCAGCCCCAGCATTTT
TRBJ2-3 TRBD1 TRBV7-7 . 16 CASSLGTGGRSDTQYF TGTGCTAGCAGCTTAGGGACAGGGGGCCGGTCAGATACGCAGTATTTT
TRBJ1-4 . TRBV4-2 few 15 CASRYTGGLGEKLFF TGTGCCAGCAGATACACCGGGGGTTTAGGTGAAAAACTGTTTTTT
TRBJ2-3 TRBD1 TRBV12-3/TRBV12-4 . 14 CASSPQGRTDTQYF TGTGCCAGCAGCCCACAGGGGCGGACAGATACGCAGTATTTT
TRBJ1-1 . TRBV12-3/TRBV12-4 . 13 CASSLSLNTEAFF TGTGCCAGCAGTTTATCCTTGAACACTGAAGCTTTCTTT
TRBJ1-1 . TRBV25-1 . 14 CASNGGLGETEAFF TGTGCCAGCAATGGGGGGCTGGGGGAGACTGAAGCTTTCTTT
TRBJ2-1 TRBD1 TRBV5-8 . 15 CASSLGQGSGNEQFF TGTGCCAGCAGCCTCGGACAGGGTTCGGGCAATGAGCAGTTCTTC
TRBJ1-1 . TRBV7-9 few 15 CASSRRGGVNTEAFF TGTGCCAGCAGCCGTCGAGGAGGCGTGAACACTGAAGCTTTCTTT
TRBJ1-1 TRBD1 TRBV28 once 15 CASSRRDRGPTEAFF TGTGCCAGCAGTCGACGGGACAGGGGGCCCACTGAAGCTTTCTTT
TRBJ2-7 TRBD2 TRBV20-1 few 13 CSAKTSGGYEQYF TGCAGTGCTAAGACTAGCGGGGGTTACGAGCAGTACTTC
TRBJ1-1 . TRBV29-1 few 12 CSAALGTAEAFF TGCAGCGCAGCGCTCGGGACGGCTGAAGCTTTCTTT
TRBJ2-3 . TRBV9 . 17 CASSVPRDGPSTDTQYF TGTGCCAGCAGCGTACCCCGGGACGGACCAAGCACAGATACGCAGTATTTT